This record covers a single T cell receptor (beta chain). This entry belongs to a study of blood T cell repertoires in COVID-19. TCRdb's table, derived via immunoSEQ multiplex PCR, lists solely in-frame clones and lacks some. The data contain approximately 100,000 clones, about 85% of them seen just once; the ten biggest clones take up around 2.2%. The J segment lost 4 bases and the V segment lost 0 bases, leaving 13 bases of the junction unmatched. The CDR3 runs 18 residues. Germline V gives CDR1 LGHDT, CDR2 YNNKEL (reference sequence). The gene calls are TRBV3-1 (or the pseudogene TRBV3-2) and TRBJ2-5; 8 nucleotides align to TRBD1. Specimen: peripheral blood. The sequence was collected from a human donor in a cohort sampled during active COVID-19. The chain's CDR3 is CASSQDSPRTGYGETQYF. CDR3 nucleotides: TGTGCCAGCAGCCAAGACAGTCCCCGGACAGGGTACGGAGAGACCCAGTACTTC.